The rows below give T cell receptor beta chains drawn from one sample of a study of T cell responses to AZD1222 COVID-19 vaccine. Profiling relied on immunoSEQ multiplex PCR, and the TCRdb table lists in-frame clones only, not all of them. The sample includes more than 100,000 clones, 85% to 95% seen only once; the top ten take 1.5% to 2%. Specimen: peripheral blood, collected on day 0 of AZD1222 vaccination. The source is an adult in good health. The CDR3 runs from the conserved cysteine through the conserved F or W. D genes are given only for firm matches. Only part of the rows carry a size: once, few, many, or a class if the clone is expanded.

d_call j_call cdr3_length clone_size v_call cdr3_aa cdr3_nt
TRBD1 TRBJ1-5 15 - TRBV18 CASSDTTGVGQPQHF TGTGCCAGCTCTGACACGACAGGGGTGGGGCAGCCCCAGCATTTT
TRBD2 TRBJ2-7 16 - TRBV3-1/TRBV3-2 CASSQGTSGDSYEQYF TGTGCCAGCAGCCAGGGGACTAGCGGGGACTCCTACGAGCAGTACTTC
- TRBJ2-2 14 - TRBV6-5 CASSNLGNTGELFF TGTGCCAGCAGTAATCTTGGTAACACCGGGGAGCTGTTTTTT
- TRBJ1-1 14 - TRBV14 CASSPGVRVNAAFF TGTGCCAGCAGCCCGGGGGTGCGGGTGAACGCGGCTTTCTTT
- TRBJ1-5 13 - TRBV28 CAYGAGVNQPQHF TGTGCCTATGGGGCAGGGGTCAATCAGCCCCAGCATTTT
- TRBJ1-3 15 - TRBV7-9 CASSLDPLSGNTIYF TGTGCCAGCAGCTTAGATCCCCTCTCTGGAAACACCATATATTTT
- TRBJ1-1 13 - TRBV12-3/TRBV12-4 CASSLVGATEAFF TGTGCCAGCAGTTTAGTCGGGGCGACTGAAGCTTTCTTT
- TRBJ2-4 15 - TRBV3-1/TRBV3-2 CASSPRGTLTYIQYF TGTGCCAGCAGCCCTAGGGGGACCTTAACGTACATTCAGTACTTC
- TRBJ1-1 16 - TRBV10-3 CAISESRGRMNTEAFF TGTGCCATCAGTGAGAGTCGGGGCCGCATGAACACTGAAGCTTTCTTT
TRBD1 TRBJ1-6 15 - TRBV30 CAWDYRGHDNSPLHF TGTGCCTGGGACTACAGGGGGCACGATAATTCACCCCTCCACTTT
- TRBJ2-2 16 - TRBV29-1 CSVHVGAGSNTGELFF TGCAGCGTCCACGTGGGGGCGGGCTCGAACACCGGGGAGCTGTTTTTT
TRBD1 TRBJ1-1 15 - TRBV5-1 CASSWDRGINSEAFF TGCGCCAGCAGCTGGGACAGGGGAATTAATAGTGAAGCTTTCTTT
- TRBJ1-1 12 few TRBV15 CATSRRNTEAFF TGTGCCACCAGCCGGAGGAACACTGAAGCTTTCTTT
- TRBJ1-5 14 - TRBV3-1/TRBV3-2 CASSFGPANQPQHF TGTGCCAGCAGCTTCGGCCCGGCCAATCAGCCCCAGCATTTT
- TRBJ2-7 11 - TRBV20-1 CSAWQGGEQYF TGCAGTGCTTGGCAAGGGGGCGAGCAGTACTTC
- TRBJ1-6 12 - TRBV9 CASSQTGSPLHF TGTGCCAGCAGCCAGACAGGTTCACCCCTCCACTTT
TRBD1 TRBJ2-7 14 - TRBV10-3 CAISEATGFYEQYF TGTGCCATCAGTGAGGCGACAGGGTTCTACGAGCAGTACTTC
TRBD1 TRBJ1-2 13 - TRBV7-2 CASSWNTGAGYTF TGTGCCAGCAGCTGGAATACAGGGGCCGGCTACACCTTC
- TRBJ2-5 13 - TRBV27 CASSFPGGETQYF TGTGCCAGCAGCTTTCCGGGTGGGGAGACCCAGTACTTC